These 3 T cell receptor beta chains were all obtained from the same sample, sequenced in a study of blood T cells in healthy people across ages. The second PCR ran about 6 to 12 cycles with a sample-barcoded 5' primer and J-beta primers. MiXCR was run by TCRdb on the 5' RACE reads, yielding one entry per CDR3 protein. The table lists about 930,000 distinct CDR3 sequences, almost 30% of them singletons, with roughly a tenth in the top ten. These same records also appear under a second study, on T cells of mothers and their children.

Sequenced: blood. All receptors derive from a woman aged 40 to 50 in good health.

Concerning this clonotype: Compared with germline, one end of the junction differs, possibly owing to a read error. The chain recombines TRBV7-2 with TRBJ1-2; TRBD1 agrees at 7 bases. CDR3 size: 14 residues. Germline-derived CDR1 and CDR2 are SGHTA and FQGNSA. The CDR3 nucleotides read TGTGCCAGCAGCGCTGGGACAGCTAACTATGGCTGCACCTTC. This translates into CASSAGTANYGCTF.

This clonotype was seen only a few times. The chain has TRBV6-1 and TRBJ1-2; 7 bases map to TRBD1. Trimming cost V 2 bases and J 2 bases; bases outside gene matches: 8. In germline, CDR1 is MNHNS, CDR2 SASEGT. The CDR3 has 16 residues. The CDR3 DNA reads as TGTGCCAGCAGTGAATCCGGCCTGGGACAGAACTATGGCTACACCTTC. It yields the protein CASSESGLGQNYGYTF.

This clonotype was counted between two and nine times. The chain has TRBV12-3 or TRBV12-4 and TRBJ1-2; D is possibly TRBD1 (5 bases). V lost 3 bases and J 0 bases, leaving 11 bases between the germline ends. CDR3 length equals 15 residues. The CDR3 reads CASSFRGVSNYGYTF. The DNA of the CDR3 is TGTGCCAGCAGTTTTAGAGGGGTATCTAACTATGGCTACACCTTC.